This T cell receptor (beta chain) is from a study of shared clonotypes between healthy human individuals. Clones were sequenced by immunoSEQ multiplex PCR, and TCRdb holds only the in-frame ones, with some missing. The sample has roughly 2,500,000 clones; 93% are singletons. Donors included only healthy HIV-negative adults lacking recent acute infections or vaccinations. The germline gives CDR1 LNHNV, CDR2 YYDKDF (reference sequence). CDR3 length: 14 residues. V lost 3 bases to trimming and J lost 4 bases, with 12 bases between them. This clone was observed a single time. Its antigen is as yet unknown. General study findings and limits: Researchers found naive subsets generally carried larger estimated richness than memory subsets. Only blood was sampled, and tissue TCR repertoires likely differ from blood ones. A few donors had roughly 5% of their naive CD4 clonotypes in common.

The sequence was collected from a man between 18 and 29 years old in good health. Some clones in this sample may be carry-over from other donors' samples. Material: naive CD4+ T cells from PBMCs. Subset indicated: CD45RA+ positively selected. The gene calls are TRBV15 and TRBJ1-1, with D possibly TRBD1 on 6 matching bases. The CDR3 bases are TGTGCCACCAGCAGGTTACAGGGCATCACTGAAGCTTTCTTT. It codes for CATSRLQGITEAFF. Combining the CDR3 with reference TRBV15 and TRBJ1-1 gives the whole variable domain DAMVIQNPRYQVTQFGKPVTLSCSQTLNHNVMYWYQQKSSQAPKLLFHYYDKDFNNEADTPDNFQSRRPNTSFCFLDIRSPGLGDTAMYLCATSRLQGITEAFFGQGTRLTVV.